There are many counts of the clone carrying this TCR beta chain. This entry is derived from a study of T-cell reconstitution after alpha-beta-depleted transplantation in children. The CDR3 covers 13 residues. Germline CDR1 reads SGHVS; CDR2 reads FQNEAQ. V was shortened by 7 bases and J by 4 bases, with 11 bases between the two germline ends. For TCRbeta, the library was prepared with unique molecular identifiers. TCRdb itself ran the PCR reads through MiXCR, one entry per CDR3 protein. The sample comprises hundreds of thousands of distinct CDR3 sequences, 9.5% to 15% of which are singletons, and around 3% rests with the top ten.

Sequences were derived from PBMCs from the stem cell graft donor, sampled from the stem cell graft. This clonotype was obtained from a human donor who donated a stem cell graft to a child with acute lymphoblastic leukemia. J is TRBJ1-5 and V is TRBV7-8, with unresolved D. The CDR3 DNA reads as TGTGCCAGCACCAGAAGAGGGAATCAGCCCCAGCATTTT. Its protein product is CASTRRGNQPQHF.